This T cell receptor (beta chain) emerged from a study of blood T cells in healthy people across ages. The second PCR ran about 6 to 12 cycles with a sample-barcoded 5' primer and J-beta primers. TCRdb reprocessed the 5' RACE reads via MiXCR and lists one record per CDR3 protein. The sample contains about 770,000 distinct CDR3 sequences, around two fifths of which appear only once. Findings and limits, study-wide: A strong correlation between TCR beta diversity and naive T cell percentage was seen.

This clonotype has more than one count but fewer than ten. What it binds is not known. Germline assignment: CDR1 ENHRY and CDR2 SYGVKD. V was clipped by 8 bases and J by 8 bases; unmatched bases: 29. The CDR3 covers 19 residues. The sample comprised blood. The sequence came from a man aged 55 to 70 in good health. The rearrangement uses TRBV10-3 and TRBJ1-1; the match to TRBD1 covers 7 bases. CDR3 in DNA: TGTGCCATCCCTCCTCCCGGGACAGCCCGTAACCCCCGCAATCACGAAGCTTTCTTT. Translation: CAIPPPGTARNPRNHEAFF.